Presented here are 19 T cell receptor beta chains from one specimen sequenced in a study of shared clonotypes between healthy human individuals (dated by TCRdb to 2020 to 2022). Library generation was performed with the immunoSEQ multiplex PCR assay. TCRdb's version of the immuneACCESS table is confined to in-frame rearrangements and falls short of the full clone set. An unresolved V gene accounts for under half of the shortfall where checked; the remainder is of unknown origin. This sample lists fewer than 2.5 million clones; under 95% were detected once. The ten largest account for about 0.34% of the sample. The source material was naive CD4+ T cells from PBMCs. What this sample's cell subset or site label stands for: CD45RA+ positively selected. The receptors shown here come from a man younger than 35 in good health. Some clones in this sample may be carry-over from other donors' samples.

A word on this clone: This specimen includes other DNA sequences encoding the same CDR3. The chain couples TRBV30 to TRBJ1-5; tentatively, D is TRBD1 (6 bases). V was pared by 2 bases and J by 4 bases, with 9 bases between. CDR3 size: 13 residues. The germline gives CDR1 GTSNPN, CDR2 SVGIG (reference sequence). The CDR3 loop is CAWSSRGNQPQHF. CDR3 DNA sequence: TGTGCCTGGAGTTCTAGGGGGAATCAGCCCCAGCATTTT.

The rearrangement uses TRBV29-1 and TRBJ2-1; 9 nucleotides line up with TRBD2. V lost 5 bases, J lost 10 bases, and 12 bases stayed unmatched. This CDR3 has 14 amino acids. Germline V gene lookup returns CDR1 SQVTM and CDR2 ANQGSEA. The CDR3 loop is CSVSRLADKNEQFF. The CDR3 nucleotides read TGCAGCGTTTCTCGACTAGCGGATAAGAACGAGCAGTTCTTC.

In its sample, this clone was seen once. V gene TRBV23-1 combines with J gene TRBJ2-7, with 9 bases aligning to TRBD2. TRBV23-1 is an open reading frame, and its role is uncertain. Trimming at V came to 8 bases and at J to 2 bases, leaving 7 bases not matched to a gene. The CDR3 sequence is 14 residues long. Written as DNA, the CDR3 is TGCGCCAGCTCACTCTTAGCGGGGGCCTACGAGCAGTACTTC. Amino acid sequence: CASSLLAGAYEQYF.

This rearrangement joins TRBV19 to TRBJ2-7; 7 bases match TRBD1. From germline, CDR1 is LNHDA and CDR2 SQIVND (reference sequence). CDR3 length: 15 amino acids. After removal of 6 bases from V and 3 bases from J, the junction contained 11 bases not matched to a gene. The chain's CDR3 is CASSPRDSEFYEQYF. The CDR3 DNA sequence: TGTGCCAGTAGCCCAAGGGACAGCGAATTCTACGAGCAGTACTTC.

This chain joins TRBV4-2 and TRBJ1-4; D is unclear. CDR1 is LGHNA, CDR2 YNFKEQ, per germline. Trimming shortened V by 1 base and J by 7 bases, and 13 bases separated the two germline ends. The CDR3 extends over 15 amino acids. The CDR3 sequence is CASSQVQFLGEKLFF. CDR3 DNA: TGTGCCAGCAGCCAAGTTCAGTTTCTCGGTGAAAAACTGTTTTTT.

The chain couples TRBV30 to TRBJ1-5; D is ambiguous. Germline CDR1 GTSNPN, CDR2 SVGIG (reference sequence). V lost 2 bases and J 6 bases, leaving 14 bases between the germline ends. This CDR3 region has 14 residues. As DNA, the CDR3 is TGTGCCTGGAGTACCCTGGGGATGAGTCAGCCCCAGCATTTT. Its translation: CAWSTLGMSQPQHF.

The J gene is TRBJ2-7, the V gene TRBV7-3, with D unresolved. The CDR3 loop spans 12 amino acids. Trimming removed 5 bases at V and 4 bases at J, with 9 bases between. The germline CDR1 and CDR2 sequences are SGHTA and FQGTGA. The DNA of the CDR3 is TGTGCCAGCAGCCAAGACCCGTACGAGCAGTACTTC. It is translated as CASSQDPYEQYF. Drawing the rest from reference TRBV7-3 and TRBJ2-7, the complete variable domain is GAGVSQTPSNKVTEKGKYVELRCDPISGHTALYWYRQSLGQGPEFLIYFQGTGAADDSGLPNDRFFAVRPEGSVSTLKIQRTERGDSAVYLCASSQDPYEQYFGPGTRLTVT.

This clone was recorded only once. The chain links TRBV13 to TRBJ2-7, with D perhaps TRBD2 (5 bases). V dropped 6 bases and J dropped 4 bases, with 19 bases sitting between them. CDR3 length: 15 amino acids. CDR1 is PRHDT and CDR2 is FYEKMQ in the germline V gene (reference sequence). This chain's CDR3 is CASRSLGFRGYEQYF. In DNA, the CDR3 is TGTGCCAGCAGATCCTTGGGGTTTCGGGGATACGAGCAGTACTTC.

The chain links TRBV9 to TRBJ1-5; TRBD1 matches 7 bases. V dropped 5 bases and J dropped 2; count of bases not matched to a gene: 4. Germline-derived CDR1 and CDR2 are SGDLS and YYNGEE. CDR3 length: 14 amino acids. The CDR3 loop reads CASSRTGRNQPQHF. The CDR3, as DNA: TGTGCCAGCAGTAGGACAGGCCGCAATCAGCCCCAGCATTTT.

This chain connects TRBV18 to TRBJ2-2; D remains ambiguous. Germline CDR1 is KGHSH and CDR2 is LQKENI. The CDR3 is made up of 17 amino acids. The V end was cut by 3 bases, the J end by 5 bases, with 19 bases between. In DNA form, the CDR3 reads TGTGCCAGCTCACCTGACATGGTCTATTCCGGTACCGGGGAGCTGTTTTTT. As protein: CASSPDMVYSGTGELFF.

The gene calls are TRBV5-5 and TRBJ2-7; the match to TRBD2 covers 10 bases. The ends lost 0 bases at V and 4 bases at J; junction bases unmatched: 10. The CDR3 is made up of 17 amino acids. Per the germline V gene, CDR1 is SGHKS and CDR2 is YYEKEE (reference sequence). CDR3 region: CASSLETSGSPLYEQYF. In DNA form, the CDR3 reads TGTGCCAGCAGCTTGGAGACTAGCGGGTCTCCCCTGTACGAGCAGTACTTC.

J is TRBJ1-2 and V is TRBV7-8; a weak D match, TRBD1 (6 bases). V dropped 5 bases and J dropped 6 bases, with 19 bases sitting between them. The CDR3 sequence is 15 residues long. Germline CDR1 is SGHVS and CDR2 is FQNEAQ. The CDR3 reads CASSLSLQGRDGYTF. CDR3 in DNA: TGTGCCAGCAGCCTTAGTTTACAGGGAAGGGATGGCTACACCTTC. Full variable domain (remainder filled in from reference TRBV7-8 and TRBJ1-2): GAGVSQSPRYKVAKRGQDVALRCDPISGHVSLFWYQQALGQGPEFLTYFQNEAQLDKSGLPSDRFFAERPEGSVSTLKIQRTQQEDSAVYLCASSLSLQGRDGYTFGSGTRLTVV.

The sample holds a few counts of this clone. The rearrangement uses TRBV5-1 and TRBJ1-1; D call uncertain. Germline V CDR1 and CDR2: SGHRS, YFSETQ. Trimming left V 2 bases short and J 5 bases short, with 10 bases between. CDR3 length: 13 residues. Here the CDR3 reads CASSFGELTEAFF. The DNA of the CDR3 is TGCGCCAGCAGCTTTGGGGAGTTAACTGAAGCTTTCTTT. The full variable domain, rest sourced from reference TRBV5-1 and TRBJ1-1, is KAGVTQTPRYLIKTRGQQVTLSCSPISGHRSVSWYQQTPGQGLQFLFEYFSETQRNKGNFPGRFSGRQFSNSRSEMNVSTLELGDSALYLCASSFGELTEAFFGQGTRLTVV.

The V call is TRBV2, the J call TRBJ2-1, with TRBD2 matching 12 bases. This CDR3 is built from 18 residues. V lost 5 bases and J lost 0; bases outside the gene matches: 8. The V gene's germline CDR1 is SNHLY and CDR2 FYNNEI. CDR3 protein: CASSPSLAGGSSYNEQFF. The DNA of the CDR3 is TGTGCCAGCAGTCCGTCCCTAGCGGGAGGGAGCTCCTACAATGAGCAGTTCTTC. The whole variable domain, remainder taken from reference TRBV2 and TRBJ2-1, is EPEVTQTPSHQVTQMGQEVILRCVPISNHLYFYWYRQILGQKVEFLVSFYNNEISEKSEIFDDQFSVERPDGSNFTLKIRSTKLEDSAMYFCASSPSLAGGSSYNEQFFGPGTRLTVL.

The chain links TRBV7-8 to TRBJ2-1; D tentatively fits TRBD1 or TRBD2 (5 bases each). The CDR3 spans 14 residues. The V gene's germline CDR1 is SGHVS and CDR2 FQNEAQ. V shed 4 bases and J shed 5 bases, with 12 bases lying between them. The CDR3 sequence is CASSWPGTHNEQFF. As DNA, the CDR3 is TGTGCCAGCAGCTGGCCCGGGACCCACAATGAGCAGTTCTTC.

This chain joins TRBV6-5 and TRBJ2-7, with 7 bases aligning to TRBD1. V lost 6 bases to trimming and J lost 6 bases; unmatched junction nucleotides: 11. The CDR3 runs to 14 residues. From germline, CDR1 is MNHEY and CDR2 SVGAGI. The CDR3 nucleotides read TGTGCCAGCAGCCAAGGGGGCTGGGACGGCGAGCAGTACTTC. Amino acids: CASSQGGWDGEQYF.

J is TRBJ2-1 and V is TRBV7-9; D remains ambiguous. V lost 6 bases and J 2 bases, leaving 14 bases between the germline ends. CDR3 length equals 15 residues. Germline CDR1 reads SEHNR; CDR2 reads FQNEAQ (reference sequence). DNA for the CDR3: TGTGCCAGCAGTCAGACCTGGGGAACCTACAATGAGCAGTTCTTC. The encoded protein is CASSQTWGTYNEQFF.

This clone was observed a single time. V and J are TRBV19 and TRBJ1-3, with D tentatively TRBD1 (6 bases). CDR1 and CDR2 (germline): LNHDA, SQIVND (reference sequence). The CDR3 loop spans 14 amino acids. Trimming took 4 bases from V and 9 from J, leaving 16 bases between them. CDR3 amino acids: CASSTLGGRGTIYF. The CDR3, as DNA: TGTGCCAGTAGTACTCTCGGGGGCCGGGGCACCATATATTTT.

A word on this clone: In the same sample, other DNA sequences code for this CDR3. This chain connects TRBV29-1 to TRBJ2-4, with D possibly TRBD2 on 5 matching bases. The CDR3 sequence is 13 residues long. CDR1 and CDR2 (germline): SQVTM, ANQGSEA. V lost 5 bases, J lost 0 bases, and 8 bases lay in between. The CDR3 loop is CSVRGLAKNIQYF. CDR3 DNA: TGCAGCGTTCGCGGGCTAGCCAAAAACATTCAGTACTTC.